This T cell receptor (beta chain) originates from a study of blood T cell repertoires in COVID-19. This clone was counted once. Sequenced by immunoSEQ multiplex PCR; TCRdb stores in-frame clones only, minus some. Of 50,000 to 70,000 clones listed, 84% were seen once; the top ten hold around 5.4%. After removal of 5 bases from V and 9 bases from J, the junction contained 11 bases not matched to a gene. The CDR3 loop spans 17 amino acids. Germline V lookup: CDR1 LNHDA, CDR2 SQIVND (reference sequence). The chain carries TRBV19 and TRBJ2-1; 15 positions agree with TRBD2. The source is a woman in her fifties or sixties with acute or convalescent COVID-19. Input material: peripheral blood. The CDR3 sequence: CASSPLGTSGGRGEQFF. CDR3 in DNA: TGTGCCAGTAGTCCCCTCGGGACTAGCGGGGGGCGAGGTGAGCAGTTCTTC.